The 28 T cell receptor beta chains presented below share a single source sample, sequenced in a study of T cell repertoires in cytomegalovirus infection. TCRdb re-called the reads with MiXCR, one entry per CDR3 protein. Among roughly 990,000 distinct CDR3 sequences, roughly a third were seen once, and the ten largest hold 13%. The antigens of these receptors remain unknown. The sequencing used cultured CD8+ T cells from PBMCs, collected from culture after CMV antigen stimulation. The receptors come from a human donor in good health (CMV status not recorded). Some clones in this sample may be carry-over from other donors' samples.

This chain joins TRBV5-1 and TRBJ2-7; 13 bases line up with TRBD2. This CDR3 has 16 residues. V lost 4 bases to trimming and J lost 1 base; unmatched junction nucleotides: 5. The germline V gene encodes CDR1 SGHRS and CDR2 YFSETQ. CDR3 nucleotide sequence: TGCGCCAGCAGCGAGGGACTAGCGGGGTTATCCTACGAGCAGTACTTC. It translates to CASSEGLAGLSYEQYF.

This chain joins TRBV7-3 and TRBJ2-6; D is unresolved. V was cut by 4 bases and J by 0 bases, with 7 bases left in between. CDR3 length equals 15 residues. Germline V lookup: CDR1 SGHTA, CDR2 FQGTGA. The CDR3 nucleotides read TGTGCCAGCAGCTCTACAGCCTCTGGGGCCAACGTCCTGACTTTC. This translates into CASSSTASGANVLTF.

This clonotype has more than one count but fewer than ten. V usage is TRBV27 and J usage is TRBJ2-7; 7 positions agree with TRBD1. J lost 4 bases, V lost 5 bases, and 14 bases had no gene match. CDR1 MNHEY and CDR2 SMNVEV come from the germline V gene (reference sequence). The length of the CDR3 is 16 residues. The CDR3 reads CASSLNRGPFLYEQYF. CDR3 in DNA: TGTGCCAGCAGTCTGAACAGGGGACCCTTCTTATACGAGCAGTACTTC.

Regarding this clonotype: A read error may explain this, as a much larger clone is one base away. The CDR3: CASSLSPYSDSQETQYF. The CDR3 bases are TGTGCCAGCAGTTTATCGCCCTACTCGGATAGTCAAGAGACCCAGTACTTC. The gene calls are TRBV12-3 or TRBV12-4 and TRBJ2-5; D unclear. The V end was cut by 2 bases, the J end by 2 bases, with 18 bases between. The CDR3 sequence is 17 residues long.

The CDR3 DNA sequence: TGTGCCAGTTGGGGAAAAGACTCTGGGGCCAACGTCCTGACTTTC. It translates to CASWGKDSGANVLTF. The chain uses TRBV19 and TRBJ2-6, with D uncertain. Germline CDR1 reads LNHDA; CDR2 reads SQIVND (reference sequence). The ends were cut back, 8 bases at V and 0 bases at J, with 11 bases in the middle. The CDR3 is 15 residues long.

The chain couples TRBV6-6 to TRBJ1-1; D ambiguous. The length of the CDR3 is 15 residues. Trimming took 5 bases from V and 1 from J, leaving 14 bases between them. Germline assignment: CDR1 MNHNY and CDR2 SVGAGI (reference sequence). This CDR3 reads CASSPVAGSNTEAFF. CDR3 DNA: TGTGCCAGCAGTCCCGTTGCAGGATCGAACACTGAAGCTTTCTTT.

The chain is built from TRBV6-2 or TRBV6-3 and TRBJ2-5, with 8 bases aligning to TRBD2. Trimming cost V 2 bases and J 4 bases; bases outside gene matches: 9. This CDR3 is built from 16 residues. CDR1 and CDR2 (germline): MNHEY, SVGEGT. The CDR3 DNA reads as TGTGCCAGCAGTTACAACGTTCGGGGGGGCGCAGAGACCCAGTACTTC. Its protein is CASSYNVRGGAETQYF.

In its sample, this clonotype was seen a few times. The genes are TRBV10-2 and TRBJ2-6; the D gene could be TRBD1 or TRBD2 (5 bases each). Per the germline V gene, CDR1 is WSHSY and CDR2 is SAAADI. Trimming took off 6 bases at V and 0 bases at J, with 12 bases between the two ends. The CDR3 contains 16 residues. CDR3 region: CASRGVRDSGANVLTF. As DNA, the CDR3 is TGCGCCAGCAGGGGAGTCAGGGACTCTGGGGCCAACGTCCTGACTTTC.

This clonotype was observed many times. The chain joins TRBV7-9 to TRBJ2-1, with TRBD1 as a possible D gene (5 bases). The V end was cut by 7 bases, the J end by 2 bases, with 21 bases between. From germline, CDR1 is SEHNR and CDR2 FQNEAQ (reference sequence). The CDR3 consists of 17 residues. The CDR3 coding sequence is TGTGCCAGCACTCACGAGATGGCAGGGCCCACCTACAATGAGCAGTTCTTC. Encoded protein: CASTHEMAGPTYNEQFF.

This clonotype came up a few times. The chain has TRBV15 and TRBJ2-2, with 10 bases aligning to TRBD1. Trimming removed 7 bases from V and 7 bases from J; junction bases left unmatched: 12. Germline assignment: CDR1 LNHNV and CDR2 YYDKDF (reference sequence). The CDR3 has 16 residues. The CDR3 protein is CATTSNRDRGGGELFF. The CDR3 nucleotides are TGTGCCACCACCTCAAACCGGGACAGGGGTGGCGGGGAGCTGTTTTTT.

This clonotype has more than one count but fewer than ten. V is TRBV6-2 or TRBV6-3 and J is TRBJ1-5, with 8 nucleotides matching TRBD1. Per germline, CDR1 MNHEY and CDR2 SVGEGT. The CDR3 has 15 amino acids. After removal of 8 bases from V and 4 bases from J, the junction contained 10 bases not matched to a gene. The CDR3 DNA is TGTGCCAGCGCTCTCCAGGGACAGGCTAATCAGCCCCAGCATTTT. Translating it yields CASALQGQANQPQHF.

V is TRBV19 and J is TRBJ1-1, with D maybe TRBD1 (6 bases). CDR1 is LNHDA, CDR2 SQIVND, per germline (reference sequence). This CDR3 has 16 residues. The V and J ends lost 3 bases and 0 bases respectively, with 14 bases between them. CDR3 region: CASSMAGTLMNTEAFF. CDR3 bases: TGTGCCAGTAGTATGGCCGGGACACTCATGAACACTGAAGCTTTCTTT.

The sample holds a few counts of this clonotype. The chain carries TRBV7-6 and TRBJ1-5; no definite D call. The CDR3 contains 14 residues. V was pared by 1 base and J by 1 base, with 5 bases between. Germline V gives CDR1 SGHVS, CDR2 FNYEAQ. The CDR3 loop reads CASSLDQSNQPQHF. Here the CDR3 DNA reads TGTGCCAGCAGCTTAGACCAAAGCAATCAGCCCCAGCATTTT.

This clonotype was detected only a few times. The chain combines TRBV20-1 with TRBJ1-1; 8 bases are shared with TRBD1. The CDR3 is 13 amino acids. The V gene end was trimmed by 6 bases and the J gene end by 3 bases; junction bases not matched to a gene: 6. CDR1 DFQATT and CDR2 SNEGSKA come from the germline V gene (reference sequence). CDR3 protein: CSASGQGDTEAFF. In nucleotides, the CDR3 is TGCAGTGCCAGCGGACAGGGTGACACTGAAGCTTTCTTT.

The CDR3 DNA sequence: TGTGCCACCACCCGACGGGACACTAGCACAGATACGCAGTATTTT. This encodes CATTRRDTSTDTQYF. This sequence joins TRBV7-9 and TRBJ2-3; TRBD1 might be the D (6 bases). The CDR3 has 15 residues. Germline CDR1 reads SEHNR; CDR2 reads FQNEAQ (reference sequence). Between the trimmed V and J ends, which lost 10 bases and 0 bases, there was a span of 17 bases.

Remarks on this clonotype: This may be a read error, as it is one base from a much larger clone. The V and J genes are TRBV7-2 and TRBJ2-5; 15 nucleotides line up with TRBD2. Germline V gives CDR1 SGHTA, CDR2 FQGNSA. CDR3 size: 18 residues. V lost 0 bases, J lost 4 bases, and 6 bases stayed unmatched. In DNA, the CDR3 is TGTGCCAGCAGCTTAGCGGGACTAGCGGGGGGTCTCCGAGAGACCCAGTACTTC. Its translation is CASSLAGLAGGLRETQYF.

This clonotype was observed a handful of times. This chain links TRBV29-1 with TRBJ2-1, with 12 bases identical to TRBD2. Germline lookup yields CDR1 SQVTM and CDR2 ANQGSEA. The CDR3 has 16 amino acids. The V segment lost 0 bases and the J segment 8 bases; nucleotides outside the gene matches: 8. The CDR3 region is CSVEEPPSGGGDEQFF. Written as DNA, the CDR3 is TGCAGCGTTGAAGAACCGCCTAGCGGGGGGGGGGATGAGCAGTTCTTC.

V is TRBV5-6 and J is TRBJ1-1; no reliable D call. The CDR3 consists of 12 residues. From germline, CDR1 is SGHDT and CDR2 YYEEEE. Trimming cost V 3 bases and J 4 bases, with 7 bases left between them. CDR3 DNA sequence: TGTGCCAGCAGCTCGGAGGTCACTGAAGCTTTCTTT. It yields the protein CASSSEVTEAFF.

This clonotype has a count of ten or more. V usage is TRBV4-1 and J usage is TRBJ1-2; D possibly corresponds to TRBD1 (5 bases). The CDR3 is 14 amino acids. V was pared by 5 bases and J by 7 bases, with 17 bases between. Germline V gene sequence: CDR1 MGHRA, CDR2 YSYEKL. The CDR3 nucleotides read TGCGCCAGCAGCATTAGAATAGGCAGGGCTGGCTACACCTTC. It yields the protein CASSIRIGRAGYTF.

In its sample, this clonotype was seen many times. The chain carries TRBV7-8 and TRBJ2-5; 12 bases are shared with TRBD1. V was clipped by 5 bases and J by 7 bases; unmatched bases: 11. There are 16 residues in the CDR3. Germline values: CDR1 SGHVS, CDR2 FQNEAQ. The CDR3 region is CASSDRDRGPQGTQYF. The CDR3 DNA sequence: TGTGCCAGCAGCGACCGGGACAGGGGGCCTCAGGGGACCCAGTACTTC.

This chain links TRBV20-1 with TRBJ2-4, with a possible D match to TRBD2 (7 bases). Trimming took off 5 bases at V and 7 bases at J, with 33 bases between the two ends. Germline assignment: CDR1 DFQATT and CDR2 SNEGSKA (reference sequence). The CDR3 extends over 19 amino acids. The CDR3 DNA reads as TGCAGTGCTTTTCAGGGGAGGGACCTTTTGATTAAGTCCCGTAACATTCAGTACTTC. Amino acid sequence: CSAFQGRDLLIKSRNIQYF.

The genes are TRBV7-8 and TRBJ2-7; D is unclear. The germline V gene has CDR1 SGHVS and CDR2 FQNEAQ. The length of the CDR3 is 13 residues. Trimming shortened V by 3 bases and J by 2 bases, and 8 bases separated the two germline ends. DNA for the CDR3: TGTGCCAGCAGCTTCCGGCGGACCTACGAGCAGTACGTC. Amino acids: CASSFRRTYEQYV.

The genes are TRBV6-6 and TRBJ2-2; 7 bases match TRBD2. In germline, CDR1 is MNHNY, CDR2 SVGAGI (reference sequence). This CDR3 spans 17 amino acids. Trimming removed 6 bases from V and 1 base from J; junction bases left unmatched: 11. CDR3 in amino acids: CASSHPITGGNTGELFF. CDR3 nucleotide sequence: TGTGCCAGCAGCCACCCCATAACGGGGGGGAACACCGGGGAGCTGTTTTTT.

The chain joins TRBV19 to TRBJ1-1; 7 bases agree with TRBD1. V lost 3 bases, J lost 4 bases, and 5 bases stayed unmatched. Germline assignment: CDR1 LNHDA and CDR2 SQIVND (reference sequence). The CDR3 contains 14 residues. CDR3 in DNA: TGTGCCAGTAGTATTCTTCCAGGGGGCACTGAAGCTTTCTTT. It translates to CASSILPGGTEAFF.

Comment on this clonotype: This could be a read error, since a much larger clone is one nucleotide away. The V gene is TRBV6-8, the J gene TRBJ1-1; D perhaps matches TRBD1 (5 bases). Germline CDR1 MNHGY, CDR2 SAAAGT. Trimming took 5 bases from V and 8 from J, leaving 12 bases between them. This CDR3 has 12 residues. The CDR3 region is CASSRGEREAFF. The CDR3 coding sequence is TGTGCCAGCAGTCGGGGGGAACGGGAAGCTTTCTTT.

The sample holds a few counts of this clonotype. The chain links TRBV7-9 to TRBJ1-2, with 7 bases lining up with TRBD1. The ends lost 8 bases at V and 2 bases at J; junction bases unmatched: 11. This CDR3 has 15 amino acids. Germline CDR1 SEHNR, CDR2 FQNEAQ (reference sequence). CDR3 in DNA: TGTGCCAGCGTCACCTCAGGGGGTACCAACTATGGCTACACCTTC. Translated: CASVTSGGTNYGYTF.

The chain is built from TRBV19 and TRBJ2-3; D is uncertain. There are 12 residues in the CDR3. Trimming cost V 3 bases and J 5 bases, with 6 bases left between them. In germline, CDR1 is LNHDA, CDR2 SQIVND (reference sequence). CDR3 amino acids: CASSMWIDTQYF. The CDR3 bases are TGTGCCAGTAGTATGTGGATAGATACGCAGTATTTT.

The table lists this clonotype with a count of one. A much larger clonotype is one base distant, so this may be a read error. The chain uses TRBV6-8 and TRBJ1-1; D is unresolved. Germline CDR1 reads MNHGY; CDR2 reads SAAAGT. V lost 6 bases, J lost 3 bases, and 8 bases lay in between. This CDR3 is 12 amino acids long. CDR3 DNA: TGTGCCAGCAGGTGGGCGGACACTGAAGCTTTCTTT. Protein: CASRWADTEAFF.